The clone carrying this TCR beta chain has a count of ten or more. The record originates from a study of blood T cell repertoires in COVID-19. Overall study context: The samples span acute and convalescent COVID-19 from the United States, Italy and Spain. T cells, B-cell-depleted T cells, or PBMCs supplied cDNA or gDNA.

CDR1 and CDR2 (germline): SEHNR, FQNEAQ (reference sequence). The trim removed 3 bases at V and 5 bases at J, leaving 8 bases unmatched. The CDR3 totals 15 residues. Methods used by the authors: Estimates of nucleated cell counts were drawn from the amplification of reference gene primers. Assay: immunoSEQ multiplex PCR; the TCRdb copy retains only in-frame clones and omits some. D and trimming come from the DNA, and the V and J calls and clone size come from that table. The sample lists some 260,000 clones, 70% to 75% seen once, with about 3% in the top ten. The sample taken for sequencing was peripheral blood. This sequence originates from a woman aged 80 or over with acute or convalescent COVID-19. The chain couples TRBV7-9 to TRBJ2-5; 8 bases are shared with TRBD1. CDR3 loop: CASSLVSGGWETQYF. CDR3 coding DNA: TGTGCCAGCAGCTTGGTGTCAGGGGGCTGGGAGACCCAGTACTTC.